This is a list of T cell receptor beta chains from one sample in a study of blood T cell repertoires in COVID-19. TCRdb keeps only in-frame clones here, not all; method: immunoSEQ multiplex PCR. The data show more than 95,000 clones, with 75% to 90% seen just once and 6.5% to 8.5% held by the top ten. Sequencing used peripheral blood. The source of these receptors is a human donor in a cohort sampled during active COVID-19. CDR3s include the opening cysteine and the closing phenylalanine or tryptophan. D genes are given only for firm matches. Expanded clones are given a class, and other clones once, few, many or no size at all.

D gene	V gene	clone size	J gene	CDR3 protein	CDR3 DNA
-	TRBV18	-	TRBJ2-2	CASHDRRDPTGELFF	TGTGCCAGCCACGACAGGAGAGACCCCACCGGGGAGCTGTTTTTT
TRBD1	TRBV9	-	TRBJ1-2	CASSQGGQGLPNYGYTF	TGTGCCAGCAGCCAAGGGGGACAGGGGCTCCCTAACTATGGCTACACCTTC
-	TRBV2	-	TRBJ2-7	CASRNLYEQYF	TGTGCCAGCAGAAATCTTTACGAGCAGTACTTC
TRBD2	TRBV5-4	-	TRBJ2-7	CASSLGGLDSSYEQYF	TGTGCCAGCAGCTTGGGAGGACTAGATTCCTCCTACGAGCAGTACTTC
TRBD1	TRBV7-3	-	TRBJ2-1	CASSLWGTGYNEQFF	TGTGCCAGCAGCCTATGGGGGACAGGGTACAATGAGCAGTTCTTC
TRBD2	TRBV5-1	-	TRBJ2-1	CASSPGLVNEQFF	TGCGCCAGCAGCCCAGGACTAGTGAATGAGCAGTTCTTC
-	TRBV2	-	TRBJ1-1	CASSVDTPTEAFF	TGTGCCAGCAGCGTAGATACCCCCACTGAAGCTTTCTTT
TRBD1	TRBV7-2	-	TRBJ2-1	CASSFLPGTGINEQFF	TGTGCCAGCAGCTTCCTTCCCGGGACAGGGATCAATGAGCAGTTCTTC
-	TRBV11-2	-	TRBJ1-3	CASSPTSGNTIYF	TGTGCCAGCAGCCCGACTTCAGGAAACACCATATATTTT
-	TRBV6-5	-	TRBJ1-3	CASSYNFMNSGNTIYF	TGTGCCAGCAGTTACAACTTTATGAACTCTGGAAACACCATATATTTT
-	TRBV3-1/TRBV3-2	-	TRBJ2-5	CASSNRGRETQYF	TGTGCCAGCAGCAATCGAGGGCGGGAGACCCAGTACTTC
TRBD1	TRBV19	many	TRBJ1-2	CASTKTGQGNYGYTF	TGTGCCAGTACCAAAACGGGACAGGGGAACTATGGCTACACCTTC
-	TRBV24-1	-	TRBJ2-7	CATSPAGDVYEQYF	TGTGCCACCAGTCCCGCAGGGGACGTGTACGAGCAGTACTTC
TRBD1	TRBV29-1	-	TRBJ1-1	CSVGTGRNTEAFF	TGCAGCGTTGGGACAGGGAGGAACACTGAAGCTTTCTTT
-	TRBV6-5	-	TRBJ1-1	CASSSGQPTEAFF	TGTGCCAGCAGCTCGGGACAACCCACTGAAGCTTTCTTT
TRBD1	TRBV27	once	TRBJ1-2	CASRRTGGNGYTF	TGTGCCAGCAGACGGACAGGGGGCAATGGCTACACCTTC
-	TRBV27	-	TRBJ1-4	CASSPIRATNEKLFF	TGTGCCAGCAGTCCCATCCGGGCAACTAATGAAAAACTGTTTTTT
-	TRBV2	once	TRBJ1-5	CASSETGPNQPQHF	TGTGCCAGCAGTGAAACAGGGCCCAATCAGCCCCAGCATTTT
-	TRBV5-4	-	TRBJ2-2	CASSQARGGELFF	TGTGCCAGCAGCCAGGCACGGGGCGGGGAGCTGTTTTTT
TRBD1	TRBV6-1	-	TRBJ1-2	CASSEVTGQYGYTF	TGTGCCAGCAGTGAAGTGACAGGGCAGTATGGCTACACCTTC
-	TRBV30	-	TRBJ2-6	CAWSYPGTASSGANVLTF	TGTGCCTGGAGTTACCCCGGGACTGCAAGCTCTGGGGCCAACGTCCTGACTTTC
-	TRBV6-5	-	TRBJ1-2	CATVLTGNSFYGYTF	TGTGCCACCGTCCTAACCGGGAATTCTTTTTATGGCTACACCTTC
-	TRBV18	-	TRBJ1-5	CASSPSLSNQPQHF	TGTGCCAGCTCACCGTCACTTAGCAATCAGCCCCAGCATTTT
-	TRBV6-5	-	TRBJ2-7	CASSPTASYEQYF	TGTGCCAGCAGTCCGACAGCGTCCTACGAGCAGTACTTC
-	TRBV14	-	TRBJ1-1	CASSQETYSEAFF	TGTGCCAGCAGCCAAGAAACGTACTCTGAAGCTTTCTTT
TRBD1	TRBV5-1	-	TRBJ1-2	CASSLAGQGDGYTF	TGCGCCAGCAGCTTGGCCGGGCAGGGGGATGGCTACACCTTC
-	TRBV6-5	-	TRBJ1-3	CASSYGREGNTIYF	TGTGCCAGCAGTTACGGGAGGGAAGGAAACACCATATATTTT
-	TRBV7-8	-	TRBJ1-1	CASSLLGRDTEAFF	TGTGCCAGCAGCTTACTAGGGCGGGACACTGAAGCTTTCTTT
-	TRBV6-5	-	TRBJ1-1	CASSYSRRVGTEAFF	TGTGCCAGCAGTTATTCGAGGAGGGTTGGCACTGAAGCTTTCTTT
-	TRBV5-1	once	TRBJ1-2	CASRSDYGYTF	TGCGCCAGCAGATCGGACTATGGCTACACCTTC
TRBD2	TRBV4-1	-	TRBJ2-3	CASSRPQVLRGSTDTQYF	TGCGCCAGCAGCCGCCCCCAAGTACTGCGGGGGTCCACAGATACGCAGTATTTT
-	TRBV29-1	-	TRBJ2-1	CSARAVSSYNEQFF	TGCAGCGCCCGAGCGGTATCTTCCTACAATGAGCAGTTCTTC
-	TRBV5-1	once	TRBJ1-2	CASSLGAGRLFYGYTF	TGCGCCAGCAGCTTGGGGGCGGGAAGACTATTCTATGGCTACACCTTC
TRBD1	TRBV6-6	-	TRBJ2-7	CASNLGQGTSYEQYF	TGTGCCAGCAACTTAGGACAGGGGACATCCTACGAGCAGTACTTC
TRBD2	TRBV6-4	-	TRBJ2-7	CASGTSGRYEQYF	TGTGCCAGCGGGACTAGCGGGAGATACGAGCAGTACTTC
TRBD2	TRBV5-5	-	TRBJ2-1	CASSPLSGRDEQFF	TGTGCCAGCAGCCCGTTGAGCGGGAGGGATGAGCAGTTCTTC
-	TRBV7-3	-	TRBJ1-2	CASSLQGFYGYTF	TGTGCCAGCAGCTTACAGGGATTCTATGGCTACACCTTC
-	TRBV19	-	TRBJ1-1	CASSVGAKTEAFF	TGTGCCAGTAGTGTGGGGGCAAAGACTGAAGCTTTCTTT
-	TRBV5-4	-	TRBJ1-2	CASSLPAGSYTF	TGTGCCAGCAGCTTGCCCGCAGGAAGCTACACCTTC
TRBD2	TRBV6-2/TRBV6-3	-	TRBJ2-7	CASSYEGGGSYEQYF	TGTGCCAGCAGTTACGAAGGCGGGGGCTCCTACGAGCAGTACTTC
-	TRBV5-4	-	TRBJ2-7	CASSQDSIGEQYF	TGTGCCAGCAGCCAGGACAGTATCGGTGAGCAGTACTTC
-	TRBV6-1	-	TRBJ2-1	CASSDQGFGYNEQFF	TGTGCCAGCAGTGATCAGGGGTTTGGCTACAATGAGCAGTTCTTC
-	TRBV15	-	TRBJ1-1	CATSEMTGNTEAFF	TGTGCCACCAGCGAAATGACAGGGAACACTGAAGCTTTCTTT
TRBD1	TRBV4-1	-	TRBJ1-2	CASSQVQGEGYGYTF	TGCGCCAGCAGCCAAGTTCAGGGGGAAGGGTATGGCTACACCTTC
-	TRBV21-1	-	TRBJ2-5	CASSKDSPFGQGEETQYF	TGTGCCAGCAGCAAAGATAGCCCTTTCGGGCAGGGGGAAGAGACCCAGTACTTC
TRBD1	TRBV25-1	-	TRBJ1-6	CASSDRGNGNSPLHF	TGTGCCAGCAGTGACAGGGGGAACGGTAATTCACCCCTCCACTTT
TRBD1	TRBV5-1	-	TRBJ1-5	CASSLGTDSNQPQHF	TGCGCCAGCAGCCTAGGGACAGACAGCAATCAGCCCCAGCATTTT
TRBD2	TRBV3-1/TRBV3-2	-	TRBJ2-5	CASSLTGGPERETQYF	TGTGCCAGCAGCCTTACGGGGGGGCCCGAACGGGAGACCCAGTACTTC
-	TRBV6-5	-	TRBJ2-7	CASSYSTQIYEQYF	TGTGCCAGCAGTTACTCGACACAAATCTACGAGCAGTACTTC
-	TRBV28	-	TRBJ1-2	CASDGRGNGYTF	TGTGCCAGCGATGGGAGGGGCAATGGCTACACCTTC
TRBD2	TRBV5-4	-	TRBJ2-5	CASSFSGGVRETQYF	TGTGCCAGCAGCTTTAGCGGGGGGGTTCGGGAGACCCAGTACTTC
TRBD1	TRBV18	-	TRBJ1-1	CASSPTGETEAFF	TGTGCCAGCTCACCGACAGGGGAAACTGAAGCTTTCTTT
TRBD1	TRBV10-3	-	TRBJ1-1	CAIRGGTGTGNTEAFF	TGTGCCATCAGAGGGGGGACAGGGACCGGGAACACTGAAGCTTTCTTT
-	TRBV19	once	TRBJ1-5	CASSIAPGGNQPQHF	TGTGCCAGTAGTATAGCCCCCGGGGGGAATCAGCCCCAGCATTTT
-	TRBV14	once	TRBJ2-2	CASSQAGYTGELFF	TGTGCCAGCAGCCAAGCGGGGTACACCGGGGAGCTGTTTTTT
-	TRBV6-5	-	TRBJ1-2	CASSLDSRRGYTF	TGTGCCAGCAGCCTGGACTCCCGCAGGGGCTACACCTTC
-	TRBV19	-	TRBJ1-2	CASSPQGRGGYGYTF	TGTGCCAGTAGCCCCCAGGGGAGAGGTGGCTATGGCTACACCTTC